This TCR beta chain stems from a study of blood T cell repertoires in COVID-19. On the study more broadly: Specimens from acute and convalescent COVID-19 originated in the United States, Italy and Spain. The analysed material was cDNA or gDNA that came from T cells, B-cell-depleted T cells, or PBMCs.

In the original processing: Amplified reference gene primers provided the basis for estimating nucleated cell counts. The protocol was immunoSEQ multiplex PCR, while the TCRdb copy is restricted to in-frame clones and leaves out a portion. V, J and clone size were drawn from that table, and D and trimming were deduced from the DNA. The profile covers around 150,000 clones, with around 89% appearing a single time and 3% taken by the ten largest. Sequences were obtained from peripheral blood. The sequence came from a woman in her fifties or sixties with active COVID-19.

The chain's CDR3 is CASSAQDTGELFF. The CDR3 DNA is TGTGCCAGCAGCGCACAGGACACCGGGGAGCTGTTTTTT. The V gene is TRBV5-6, the J gene TRBJ2-2, with D tentatively TRBD1 (5 bases). The CDR3 length is 13 residues. Per the germline V gene, CDR1 is SGHDT and CDR2 is YYEEEE. Trimming left V 4 bases short and J 3 bases short, with 7 bases between. Filled out from reference TRBV5-6 and TRBJ2-2, the complete variable domain reads DAGVTQSPTHLIKTRGQQVTLRCSPKSGHDTVSWYQQALGQGPQFIFQYYEEEERQRGNFPDRFSGHQFPNYSSELNVNALLLGDSALYLCASSAQDTGELFFGEGSRLTVL.